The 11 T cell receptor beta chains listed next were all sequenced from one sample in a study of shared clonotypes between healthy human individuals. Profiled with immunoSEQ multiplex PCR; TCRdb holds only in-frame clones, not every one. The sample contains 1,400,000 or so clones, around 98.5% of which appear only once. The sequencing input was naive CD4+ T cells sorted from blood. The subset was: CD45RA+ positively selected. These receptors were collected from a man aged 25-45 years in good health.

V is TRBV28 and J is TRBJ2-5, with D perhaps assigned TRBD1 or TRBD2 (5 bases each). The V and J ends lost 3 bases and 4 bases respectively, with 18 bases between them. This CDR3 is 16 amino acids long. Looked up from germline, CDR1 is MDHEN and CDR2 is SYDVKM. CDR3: CASSFSSRAGGETQYF. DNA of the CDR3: TGTGCCAGCAGTTTTAGTAGCAGGGCGGGCGGAGAGACCCAGTACTTC. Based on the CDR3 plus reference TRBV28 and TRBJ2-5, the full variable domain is DVKVTQSSRYLVKRTGEKVFLECVQDMDHENMFWYRQDPGLGLRLIYFSYDVKMKEKGDIPEGYSVSREKKERFSLILESASTNQTSMYLCASSFSSRAGGETQYFGPGTRLLVL.

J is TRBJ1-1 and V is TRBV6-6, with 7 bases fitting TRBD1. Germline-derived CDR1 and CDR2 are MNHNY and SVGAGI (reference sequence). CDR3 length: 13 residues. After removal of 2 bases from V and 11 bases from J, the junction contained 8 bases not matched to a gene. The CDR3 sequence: CASSYPGGWEAFF. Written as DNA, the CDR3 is TGTGCCAGCAGTTACCCAGGGGGGTGGGAGGCTTTCTTT.

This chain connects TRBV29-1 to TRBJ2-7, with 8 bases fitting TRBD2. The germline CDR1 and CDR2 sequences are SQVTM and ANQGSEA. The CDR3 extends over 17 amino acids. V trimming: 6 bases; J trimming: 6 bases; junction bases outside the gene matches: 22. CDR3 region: CSVNPHGTSGSTGEQYF. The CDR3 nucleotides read TGCAGCGTGAACCCCCACGGAACTAGCGGTAGTACGGGCGAGCAGTACTTC.

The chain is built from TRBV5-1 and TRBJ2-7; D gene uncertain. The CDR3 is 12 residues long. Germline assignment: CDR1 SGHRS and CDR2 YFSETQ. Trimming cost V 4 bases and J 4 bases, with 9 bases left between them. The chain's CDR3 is CASSPRAYEQYF. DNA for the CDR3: TGCGCCAGCAGCCCCCGGGCTTACGAGCAGTACTTC. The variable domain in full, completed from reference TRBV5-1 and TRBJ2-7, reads KAGVTQTPRYLIKTRGQQVTLSCSPISGHRSVSWYQQTPGQGLQFLFEYFSETQRNKGNFPGRFSGRQFSNSRSEMNVSTLELGDSALYLCASSPRAYEQYFGPGTRLTVT.

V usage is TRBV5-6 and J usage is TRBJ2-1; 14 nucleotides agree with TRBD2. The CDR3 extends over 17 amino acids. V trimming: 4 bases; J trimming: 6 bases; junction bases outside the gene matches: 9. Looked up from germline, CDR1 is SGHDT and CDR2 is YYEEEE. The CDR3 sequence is CASSLLWTSGRSNEQFF. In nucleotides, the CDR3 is TGTGCCAGCAGCCTCCTTTGGACTAGCGGGAGGAGCAATGAGCAGTTCTTC.

Here the CDR3 reads CASSGGRLTEAFF. The CDR3 DNA reads as TGTGCCAGCAGCGGGGGGCGCCTCACTGAAGCTTTCTTT. The chain joins TRBV2 to TRBJ1-1; a possible D gene is TRBD1 (6 bases). CDR1 is SNHLY and CDR2 is FYNNEI in the germline V gene. The V gene lost 6 bases and the J gene lost 4 bases, with 12 bases spanning the gap. The length of the CDR3 is 13 residues.

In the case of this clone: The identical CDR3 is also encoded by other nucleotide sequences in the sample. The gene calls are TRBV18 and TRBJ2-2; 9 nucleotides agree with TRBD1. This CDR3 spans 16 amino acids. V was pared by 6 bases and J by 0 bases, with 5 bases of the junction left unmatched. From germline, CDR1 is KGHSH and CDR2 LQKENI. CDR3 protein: CASSRGTGSNTGELFF. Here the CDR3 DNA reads TGTGCCAGCTCCCGAGGGACAGGGTCGAACACCGGGGAGCTGTTTTTT.

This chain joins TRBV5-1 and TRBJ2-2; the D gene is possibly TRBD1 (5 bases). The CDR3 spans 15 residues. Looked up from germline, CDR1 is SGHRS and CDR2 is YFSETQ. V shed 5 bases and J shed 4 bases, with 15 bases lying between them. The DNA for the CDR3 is TGCGCCAGCAGTTCGGACATCACGCCCACCGGGGAGCTGTTTTTT. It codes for CASSSDITPTGELFF.

This CDR3 reads CASSSGPGDEQYF. The CDR3 region has the DNA TGTGCCAGCAGCTCCGGACCTGGGGACGAGCAGTACTTC. The J gene is TRBJ2-7, the V gene TRBV7-2; D is unresolved. Trimming left V 4 bases short and J 5 bases short, with 12 bases between. The CDR3 consists of 13 residues. Germline V gene lookup returns CDR1 SGHTA and CDR2 FQGNSA.

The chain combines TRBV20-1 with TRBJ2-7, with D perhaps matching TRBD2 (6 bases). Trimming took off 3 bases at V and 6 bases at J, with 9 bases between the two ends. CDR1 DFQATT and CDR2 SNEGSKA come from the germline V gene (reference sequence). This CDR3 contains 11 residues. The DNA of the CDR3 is TGCAGTGCTAGTCTAGCGTCCGAGCAGTACTTC. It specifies CSASLASEQYF.

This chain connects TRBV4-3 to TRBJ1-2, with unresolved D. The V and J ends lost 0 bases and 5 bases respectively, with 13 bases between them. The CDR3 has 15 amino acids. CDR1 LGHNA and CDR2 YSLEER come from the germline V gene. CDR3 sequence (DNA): TGCGCCAGCAGCCAAGATAGCCTCCAGCGGTATGGCTACACCTTC. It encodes CASSQDSLQRYGYTF.